This T cell receptor (beta chain) was obtained from a study of tumor-infiltrating lymphocytes in primary liver carcinoma. Germline assignment: CDR1 MNHNY and CDR2 SVGAGI (reference sequence). V lost 4 bases, J lost 3 bases, and 6 bases lay in between. The CDR3 is 12 amino acids. Study-wide results and limits: The proportion of top clones found throughout all five tumor regions was only about 8-25%.

Total RNA (roughly 540 ng) served as template for TCR beta cDNA synthesis primed by a constant-region primer. Nested multiplex PCR, run for three rounds with slightly modified ARM-PCR, yielded TCR beta libraries. Forward primers for TRBV1-TRBV30 and a C-beta reverse primer served the first two PCR rounds, at around 9 cycles each. MiXCR, run by TCRdb on the multiplex PCR reads, gives a single entry per CDR3 protein. The profile shows about 74,000 distinct CDR3 sequences, roughly two thirds of them singletons. The tissue used was unsorted bulk material of about 19-30 mg. RNA and DNA were co-extracted from it with the AllPrep DNA/RNA mini kit. Patients diagnosed with primary liver carcinoma received treatment through surgical resection. Sample share makes this clonotype medium-sized. The antigen remains unidentified.

Sequencing was performed on liver tumor tissue from sampling region 4. Subset of the sample: tumor region T4, right-lateral pole. The chain joins TRBV6-6 to TRBJ2-5; D remains ambiguous. This clonotype was sampled from a man aged 35 to 55 with primary liver carcinoma and hepatitis B virus infection. The CDR3 sequence is CASSLVEETQYF. CDR3 bases: TGTGCCAGCAGTTTGGTAGAAGAGACCCAGTACTTC.